One sample yielded the 28 T cell receptor beta chains listed below, sequenced in a study of T cell changes during pregnancy in multiple sclerosis. Profiled with immunoSEQ multiplex PCR; TCRdb holds only in-frame clones, not every one. The sample gives some 26,000 clones, roughly 89% of which show up once; about 0.58% is in the top ten. This material consisted of CD4+ T cells from peripheral blood mononuclear cells, taken in the first trimester of pregnancy. These receptors were taken from a female donor in good health, enrolled as a control in a pregnancy study.

This chain joins TRBV15 and TRBJ2-5; 7 nucleotides align to TRBD1. In germline, CDR1 is LNHNV, CDR2 YYDKDF (reference sequence). The V gene end was trimmed by 0 bases and the J gene end by 3 bases; junction bases not matched to a gene: 1. This CDR3 comprises 14 residues. The CDR3 is CATSRDGTEETQYF. In DNA form, the CDR3 reads TGTGCCACCAGCAGAGACGGGACAGAAGAGACCCAGTACTTC.

This clone was recorded only once. The chain joins TRBV18 to TRBJ1-1; TRBD1 aligns across 9 bases. This CDR3 contains 13 residues. The V gene end was trimmed by 6 bases and the J gene end by 3 bases; junction bases not matched to a gene: 2. Germline CDR1 reads KGHSH; CDR2 reads LQKENI. In DNA form, the CDR3 reads TGTGCCAGCTCCCGGACAGGGGACACTGAAGCTTTCTTT. Protein product: CASSRTGDTEAFF.

This chain uses TRBV28 with TRBJ1-1, with D possibly being TRBD1 (6 bases). V dropped 5 bases and J dropped 8 bases, with 18 bases sitting between them. Germline assignment: CDR1 MDHEN and CDR2 SYDVKM. The CDR3 consists of 14 residues. The chain's CDR3 is CASSPYGTGTEAFF. The DNA of the CDR3 is TGTGCCAGCAGTCCTTATGGTACCGGGACAGAAGCTTTCTTT.

The chain uses TRBV28 and TRBJ2-3, with 7 bases matching TRBD2. CDR3 size: 15 residues. CDR1 and CDR2 from the germline V gene are MDHEN and SYDVKM. The junction had 5 bases not matched to a gene; V was cut back by 3 bases and J by 2 bases. CDR3 nucleotides: TGTGCCAGCAGTTTCGGTGGGAGGGTCACAGATACGCAGTATTTT. Translating it yields CASSFGGRVTDTQYF.

The chain joins TRBV15 to TRBJ1-1; 12 bases map to TRBD1. The CDR3 totals 15 residues. The germline CDR1 and CDR2 sequences are LNHNV and YYDKDF (reference sequence). V shed 3 bases and J 6 bases; nucleotides not matched to a gene: 5. Written as DNA, the CDR3 is TGTGCCACCAGCAGTGGGGACAGGGGGCTCTCTGAAGCTTTCTTT. It translates to CATSSGDRGLSEAFF.

The chain couples TRBV2 to TRBJ2-7; 12 bases align to TRBD2. Looked up from germline, CDR1 is SNHLY and CDR2 is FYNNEI. The CDR3 has 15 residues. The V segment lost 9 bases and the J segment 0 bases; nucleotides outside the gene matches: 6. The DNA for the CDR3 is TGTGCCAGTACCTGGGGACTAGCGGGCTCCTACGAGCAGTACTTC. Its translation is CASTWGLAGSYEQYF.

The chain recombines TRBV11-2 with TRBJ1-4; possibly TRBD1 for D (5 bases). From germline, CDR1 is SGHAT and CDR2 FQNNGV. The CDR3 length is 13 residues. V was trimmed by 6 bases and J by 3 bases, leaving 8 bases between them. The CDR3 DNA reads TGTGCCAGCAGTCAACAGGCTAATGAAAAACTGTTTTTT. Translation gives CASSQQANEKLFF.

The rearrangement uses TRBV7-9 and TRBJ1-1; TRBD1 aligns across 8 bases. The CDR3 extends over 16 amino acids. Germline CDR1 is SEHNR and CDR2 is FQNEAQ (reference sequence). With V trimmed by 2 bases and J by 5 bases, 10 bases remained unmatched. DNA for the CDR3: TGTGCCAGCAGCTTATTGGGCAGGGGGCGAGGGACTGAAGCTTTCTTT. This translates into CASSLLGRGRGTEAFF.

J is TRBJ1-1 and V is TRBV10-1, with D perhaps matching TRBD1 (6 bases). Trimming shortened V by 5 bases and J by 5 bases, and 18 bases separated the two germline ends. Per germline, CDR1 WNHNN and CDR2 SYGVQD (reference sequence). This CDR3 has 15 amino acids. The CDR3 sequence is CASSRPGVGKTEAFF. CDR3 DNA: TGCGCCAGCAGTCGGCCAGGGGTGGGGAAAACTGAAGCTTTCTTT.

V and J are TRBV19 and TRBJ2-1, with D possibly matching TRBD2 (6 bases). The germline V gene has CDR1 LNHDA and CDR2 SQIVND (reference sequence). The CDR3 contains 16 residues. Trimming stripped 1 base from V and 5 bases from J, with 15 bases between. CDR3 in DNA: TGTGCCAGTAGTATAGCGAGCCGGGAGCCCCACAATGAGCAGTTCTTC. Protein: CASSIASREPHNEQFF. The variable domain in full, completed from reference TRBV19 and TRBJ2-1, reads DGGITQSPKYLFRKEGQNVTLSCEQNLNHDAMYWYRQDPGQGLRLIYYSQIVNDFQKGDIAEGYSVSREKKESFPLTVTSAQKNPTAFYLCASSIASREPHNEQFFGPGTRLTVL.

This chain joins TRBV28 and TRBJ2-1; TRBD1 matches 8 bases. The germline V gene encodes CDR1 MDHEN and CDR2 SYDVKM. The CDR3 contains 15 residues. After removal of 6 bases from V and 9 bases from J, the junction contained 13 bases not matched to a gene. The CDR3 is CASSLFQGAGSEQFF. The CDR3 DNA reads as TGTGCCAGCAGCCTTTTCCAGGGGGCAGGTAGTGAGCAGTTCTTC.

The chain couples TRBV7-9 to TRBJ2-5; D is possibly TRBD2 (6 bases). The CDR3 totals 17 residues. V lost 5 bases and J 5 bases, leaving 24 bases between the germline ends. CDR1 is SEHNR and CDR2 is FQNEAQ in the germline V gene (reference sequence). For the CDR3, the DNA is TGTGCCAGCAGCCCCTCGAGTAGGGACTCCCTAGGGGAGACCCAGTACTTC. Translation gives CASSPSSRDSLGETQYF.

DNA of the CDR3: TGTGCCAGCAGTTTGCGGAAACCAATGAACACTGAAGCTTTCTTT. Its translation: CASSLRKPMNTEAFF. V is TRBV27 and J is TRBJ1-1; D remains ambiguous. In germline, CDR1 is MNHEY, CDR2 SMNVEV (reference sequence). Deletions cut 3 bases from V and 0 bases from J, with 11 bases between. There are 15 residues in the CDR3.

This chain links TRBV5-5 with TRBJ1-3, with D unclear. Per the germline V gene, CDR1 is SGHKS and CDR2 is YYEKEE (reference sequence). Deletions cut 0 bases from V and 4 bases from J, with 8 bases between. CDR3 size: 14 residues. The CDR3 DNA sequence: TGTGCCAGCAGCTTGGACAGTTGGGGAAACACCATATATTTT. It codes for CASSLDSWGNTIYF. Using reference TRBV5-5 and TRBJ1-3 for the parts outside the CDR3, the full variable domain is DAGVTQSPTHLIKTRGQQVTLRCSPISGHKSVSWYQQVLGQGPQFIFQYYEKEERGRGNFPDRFSARQFPNYSSELNVNALLLGDSALYLCASSLDSWGNTIYFGEGSWLTVV.

Regarding this clone: Distinct nucleotide sequences in the sample also encode this CDR3. J is TRBJ2-7 and V is TRBV7-9, with 9 bases lining up with TRBD1. Germline V CDR1 and CDR2: SEHNR, FQNEAQ (reference sequence). This CDR3 has 14 residues. The junction had 3 bases not matched to a gene; V was cut back by 5 bases and J by 1 base. Written as DNA, the CDR3 is TGTGCCAGCAGCCCGGACAGGGGTTCCTACGAGCAGTACTTC. Residues: CASSPDRGSYEQYF.

The V and J genes are TRBV6-5 and TRBJ2-3; possible D gene TRBD2, 6 bases. V was pared by 10 bases and J by 0 bases, with 11 bases between. Per the germline V gene, CDR1 is MNHEY and CDR2 is SVGAGI. This CDR3 is 13 amino acids long. CDR3 in amino acids: CAIGGASTDTQYF. The DNA of the CDR3 is TGTGCCATCGGAGGGGCGAGCACAGATACGCAGTATTTT.

The chain has TRBV15 and TRBJ2-1, with TRBD2 matching 10 bases. Germline assignment: CDR1 LNHNV and CDR2 YYDKDF (reference sequence). The CDR3 loop spans 16 amino acids. V lost 0 bases and J lost 7; bases outside the gene matches: 6. CDR3 nucleotide sequence: TGTGCCACCAGCAGAGATCTGAGCGGGAGGGCAAATGAGCAGTTCTTC. Amino acid sequence: CATSRDLSGRANEQFF.

The chain uses TRBV20-1 and TRBJ1-1, with D maybe TRBD1 (5 bases). V lost 0 bases, J lost 8 bases, and 7 bases lay in between. The length of the CDR3 is 11 residues. Germline V lookup: CDR1 DFQATT, CDR2 SNEGSKA (reference sequence). CDR3 DNA: TGCAGTGCTAGAGACGACAGAGAAGCTTTCTTT. It translates to CSARDDREAFF.

CDR3 sequence: CAWSAALGTVNTEAFF. The CDR3 DNA is TGTGCCTGGAGTGCCGCCCTCGGGACAGTGAACACTGAAGCTTTCTTT. This chain joins TRBV30 and TRBJ1-1, with 7 bases that match TRBD1. CDR1 GTSNPN and CDR2 SVGIG come from the germline V gene (reference sequence). The CDR3 has 16 residues. The ends lost 1 base at V and 0 bases at J; junction bases unmatched: 8. Looking up the rest from reference TRBV30 and TRBJ1-1 gives the full variable domain: SQTIHQWPATLVQPVGSPLSLECTVEGTSNPNLYWYRQAAGRGLQLLFYSVGIGQISSEVPQNLSASRPQDRQFILSSKKLLLSDSGFYLCAWSAALGTVNTEAFFGQGTRLTVV.

The rearrangement uses TRBV28 and TRBJ2-5, with TRBD1 matching over 7 bases. From germline, CDR1 is MDHEN and CDR2 SYDVKM. This CDR3 is 13 amino acids long. After removal of 4 bases from V and 3 bases from J, the junction contained 2 bases not matched to a gene. CDR3 DNA sequence: TGTGCCAGCAGTTCGGGACAGAAAGAGACCCAGTACTTC. Protein product: CASSSGQKETQYF.

The chain recombines TRBV5-5 with TRBJ2-5; TRBD2 matches at 8 bases. The germline V gene encodes CDR1 SGHKS and CDR2 YYEKEE (reference sequence). V dropped 0 bases and J dropped 5; count of bases not matched to a gene: 6. This CDR3 has 15 residues. The CDR3 sequence: CASSLGRLAGETQYF. The DNA for the CDR3 is TGTGCCAGCAGCTTGGGGAGGCTAGCGGGTGAGACCCAGTACTTC.

The chain uses TRBV10-3 and TRBJ2-2; 7 positions agree with TRBD2. Per the germline V gene, CDR1 is ENHRY and CDR2 is SYGVKD. Losses at the gene ends were 8 bases for V and 1 base for J; bases not matched to a gene: 16. The CDR3 sequence is 18 residues long. The CDR3 DNA reads TGTGCCATCGCCGCTGGACGAGGGAGGGGAAGGAACACCGGGGAGCTGTTTTTT. Encoded protein: CAIAAGRGRGRNTGELFF.

V gene TRBV10-3 combines with J gene TRBJ2-2; 7 bases line up with TRBD1. The CDR3 runs to 14 residues. Per germline, CDR1 ENHRY and CDR2 SYGVKD. V gave up 7 bases and J gave up 2 bases; unmatched junction bases: 4. This CDR3 reads CAIKDRENTGELFF. The CDR3 DNA sequence: TGTGCCATCAAAGACAGGGAAAACACCGGGGAGCTGTTTTTT.

The rearrangement uses TRBV10-3 and TRBJ2-3; 8 bases match TRBD2. This CDR3 comprises 18 residues. J lost 4 bases, V lost 0 bases, and 12 bases had no gene match. Per germline, CDR1 ENHRY and CDR2 SYGVKD. CDR3 sequence reads: CAISESPGQREQADTQYF. The CDR3 nucleotides read TGTGCCATCAGTGAGTCCCCCGGGCAGCGGGAGCAAGCAGATACGCAGTATTTT.

This clone was seen a handful of times. The chain recombines TRBV6-5 with TRBJ1-2; D perhaps matches TRBD1 (6 bases). Germline V gene data show CDR1 as MNHEY and CDR2 as SVGAGI. This CDR3 contains 15 residues. V was cut by 2 bases and J by 8 bases, with 18 bases left in between. CDR3 amino acids: CASSYMDRGSGGYTF. CDR3 sequence (DNA): TGTGCCAGCAGTTACATGGACAGAGGGTCGGGGGGCTACACCTTC.

The chain recombines TRBV23-1 with TRBJ2-1, with D possibly TRBD1 on 6 matching bases. TRBV23-1 is recorded as an ORF, its role being uncertain. The germline V and J ends were trimmed by 6 bases and 7 bases, with 22 bases remaining between them. CDR3 length: 16 residues. The CDR3 region is CASSLRSWTEGNEQFF. CDR3 in DNA: TGCGCCAGCAGCCTCCGGAGCTGGACAGAAGGGAATGAGCAGTTCTTC.

The gene calls are TRBV2 and TRBJ2-3, with a possible D match to TRBD2 (6 bases). V was trimmed by 6 bases and J by 0 bases, leaving 7 bases between them. From germline, CDR1 is SNHLY and CDR2 FYNNEI. CDR3 length: 13 amino acids. The CDR3 reads CASRGTSTDTQYF. The CDR3 DNA reads as TGTGCCAGCAGAGGGACTAGCACAGATACGCAGTATTTT.

CDR3 nucleotides: TGTGCCAGCAGCTTCGTGGGAGGCGCTAGCACAGATACGCAGTATTTT. As protein: CASSFVGGASTDTQYF. This chain joins TRBV11-2 and TRBJ2-3, with D possibly matching TRBD2 (6 bases). V was cut by 3 bases and J by 0 bases, with 13 bases left in between. The CDR3 runs to 16 residues. Germline V gives CDR1 SGHAT, CDR2 FQNNGV.